This T cell receptor (beta chain) was identified during a study of cytomegalovirus exposure and HLA in healthy donors. The study, taken as a whole, reports: The study dropped some indistinguishable V segments, TRBV6-2 and TRBV6-3 among them. TCR beta sequences reportedly predicted most subjects' HLA-A and HLA-B alleles accurately.

A multiplex PCR was run with 60 Vbeta primers and 13 Jbeta primers. Data came from immunoSEQ multiplex PCR; TCRdb stores just in-frame clones and leaves some out. The sample lists approximately 140,000 clones; about four fifths were seen once. This CDR3 comprises 15 residues. Germline assignment: CDR1 LNHDA and CDR2 SQIVND (reference sequence). V lost 3 bases to trimming and J lost 9 bases, with 18 bases between them. Worth noting for this clone: Its target is unknown.

The sample was PBMCs. The chain is built from TRBV19 and TRBJ1-5, with D unclear. This receptor was obtained from a male donor in good health and CMV-seronegative. As DNA, the CDR3 is TGTGCCAGTAGTATGTCCTTTAGTGGTTTCCGGCCCCAGCATTTT. This translates into CASSMSFSGFRPQHF.